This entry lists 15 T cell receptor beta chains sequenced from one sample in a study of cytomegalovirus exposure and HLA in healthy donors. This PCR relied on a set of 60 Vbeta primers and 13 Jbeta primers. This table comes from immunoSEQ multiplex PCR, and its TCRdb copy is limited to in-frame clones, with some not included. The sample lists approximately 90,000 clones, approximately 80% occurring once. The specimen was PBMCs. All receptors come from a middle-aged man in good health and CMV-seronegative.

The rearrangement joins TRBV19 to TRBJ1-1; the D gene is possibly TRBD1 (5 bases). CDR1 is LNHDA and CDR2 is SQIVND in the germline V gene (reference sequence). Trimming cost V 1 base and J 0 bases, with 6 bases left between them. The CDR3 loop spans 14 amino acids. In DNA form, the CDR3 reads TGTGCCAGTAGTATAGGACAGATGAACACTGAAGCTTTCTTT. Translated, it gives CASSIGQMNTEAFF.

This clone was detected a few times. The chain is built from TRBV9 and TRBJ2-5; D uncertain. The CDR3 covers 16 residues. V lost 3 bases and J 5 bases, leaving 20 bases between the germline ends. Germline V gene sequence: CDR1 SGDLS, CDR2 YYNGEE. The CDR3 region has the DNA TGTGCCAGCAGCGCCACCCCCGCCGCGGTCGGGGAGACCCAGTACTTC. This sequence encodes CASSATPAAVGETQYF.

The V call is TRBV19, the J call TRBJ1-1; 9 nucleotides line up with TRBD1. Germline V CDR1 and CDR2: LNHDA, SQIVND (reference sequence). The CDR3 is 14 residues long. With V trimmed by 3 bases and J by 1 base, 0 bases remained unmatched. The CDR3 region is CASSMGQGNTEAFF. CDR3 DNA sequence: TGTGCCAGTAGTATGGGACAGGGGAACACTGAAGCTTTCTTT.

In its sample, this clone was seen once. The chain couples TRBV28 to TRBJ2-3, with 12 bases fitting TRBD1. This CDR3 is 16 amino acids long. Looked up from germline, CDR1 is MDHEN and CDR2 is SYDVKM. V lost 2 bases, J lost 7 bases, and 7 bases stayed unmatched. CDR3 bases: TGTGCCAGCAGTTTAGTCCTGGGACAGGGGGCGAATACGCAGTATTTT. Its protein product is CASSLVLGQGANTQYF.

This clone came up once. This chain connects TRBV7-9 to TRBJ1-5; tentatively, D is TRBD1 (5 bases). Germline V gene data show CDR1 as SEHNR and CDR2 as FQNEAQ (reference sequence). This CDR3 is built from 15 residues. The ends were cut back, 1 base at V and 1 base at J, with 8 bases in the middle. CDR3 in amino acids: CASSLGQLSNQPQHF. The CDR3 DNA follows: TGTGCCAGCAGCTTAGGACAGTTGAGCAATCAGCCCCAGCATTTT.

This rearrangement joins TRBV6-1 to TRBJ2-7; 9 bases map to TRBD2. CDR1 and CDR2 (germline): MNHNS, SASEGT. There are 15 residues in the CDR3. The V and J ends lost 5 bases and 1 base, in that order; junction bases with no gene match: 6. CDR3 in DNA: TGTGCCAGCAGTACATTAGCGGGGGAGTCCTACGAGCAGTACTTC. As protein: CASSTLAGESYEQYF.

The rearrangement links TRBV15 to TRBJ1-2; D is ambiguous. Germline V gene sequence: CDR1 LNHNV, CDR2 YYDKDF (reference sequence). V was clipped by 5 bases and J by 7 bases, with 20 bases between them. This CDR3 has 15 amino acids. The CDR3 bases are TGTGCCACCAGCCTCAGCCCCACGACAACACTTGGCTACACCTTC. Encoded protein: CATSLSPTTTLGYTF.

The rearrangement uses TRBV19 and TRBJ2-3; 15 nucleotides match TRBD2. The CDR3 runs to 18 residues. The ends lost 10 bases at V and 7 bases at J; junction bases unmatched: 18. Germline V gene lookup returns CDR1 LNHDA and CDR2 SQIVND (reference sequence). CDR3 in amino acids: CATKTRTSGGVQMNTQYF. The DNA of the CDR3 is TGTGCCACCAAGACTAGGACTAGCGGGGGGGTACAGATGAATACGCAGTATTTT.

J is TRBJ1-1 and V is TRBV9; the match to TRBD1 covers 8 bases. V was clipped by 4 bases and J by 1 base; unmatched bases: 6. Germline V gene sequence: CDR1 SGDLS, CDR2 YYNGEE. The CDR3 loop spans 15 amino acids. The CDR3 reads CASSRLGQGNTEAFF. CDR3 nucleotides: TGTGCCAGCAGCCGGCTTGGACAGGGGAACACTGAAGCTTTCTTT.

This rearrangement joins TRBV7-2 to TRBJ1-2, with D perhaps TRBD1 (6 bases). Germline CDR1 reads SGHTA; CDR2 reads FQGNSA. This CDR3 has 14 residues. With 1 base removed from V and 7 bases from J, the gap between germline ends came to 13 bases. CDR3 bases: TGTGCCAGCAGCTTAGTTCCAGGGGATCCTGGCTACACCTTC. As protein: CASSLVPGDPGYTF.

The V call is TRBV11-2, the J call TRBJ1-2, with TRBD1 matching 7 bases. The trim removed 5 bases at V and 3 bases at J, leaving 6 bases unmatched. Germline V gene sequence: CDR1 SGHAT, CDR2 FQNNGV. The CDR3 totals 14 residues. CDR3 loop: CASSRRDSDYGYTF. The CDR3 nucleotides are TGTGCCAGCAGCAGACGGGACAGCGACTATGGCTACACCTTC.

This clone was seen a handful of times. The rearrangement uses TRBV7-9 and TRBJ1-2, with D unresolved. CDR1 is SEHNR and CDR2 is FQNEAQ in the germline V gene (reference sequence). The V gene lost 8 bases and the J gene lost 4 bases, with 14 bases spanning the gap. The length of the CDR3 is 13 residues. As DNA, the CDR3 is TGTGCCAGCGGTACACGGTCAGGCTATGGCTACACCTTC. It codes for CASGTRSGYGYTF.

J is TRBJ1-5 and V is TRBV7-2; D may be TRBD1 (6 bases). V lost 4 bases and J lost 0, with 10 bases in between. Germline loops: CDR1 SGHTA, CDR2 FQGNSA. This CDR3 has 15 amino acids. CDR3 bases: TGTGCCAGCAGCTCCACAGGGAATAGCAATCAGCCCCAGCATTTT. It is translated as CASSSTGNSNQPQHF.

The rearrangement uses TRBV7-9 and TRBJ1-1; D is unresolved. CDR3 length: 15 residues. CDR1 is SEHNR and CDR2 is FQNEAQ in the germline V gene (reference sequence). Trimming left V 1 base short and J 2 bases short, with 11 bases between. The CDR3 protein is CASSLVSGKNTEAFF. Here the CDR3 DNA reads TGTGCCAGCAGCTTAGTTTCCGGGAAAAACACTGAAGCTTTCTTT.

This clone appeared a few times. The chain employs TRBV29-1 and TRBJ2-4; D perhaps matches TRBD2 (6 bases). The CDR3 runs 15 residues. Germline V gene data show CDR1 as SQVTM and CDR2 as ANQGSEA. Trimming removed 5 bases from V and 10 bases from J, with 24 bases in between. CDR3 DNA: TGCAGCGTTCACAGACCTACGGGACTCGGGTCAATTCAGTACTTC. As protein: CSVHRPTGLGSIQYF.